This paragraph reports one T cell receptor (beta chain). Its target is not known. Germline V CDR1 and CDR2: LGHDT, YNNKEL (reference sequence). V was cut by 1 base and J by 1 base, with 9 bases left in between. CDR3 length: 15 amino acids. The data stem from a study of T cell responses to AZD1222 COVID-19 vaccine. Background on the study: Second doses at about 4 or about 12 weeks were pooled.

Produced via immunoSEQ multiplex PCR; TCRdb's table is partial and in-frame only. The table shows approximately 160,000 clones, with about 92% occurring only once. Whole-study results and caveats: Repertoires were obtained only post-peak T cell response.

V and J are TRBV3-1 (or the pseudogene TRBV3-2) and TRBJ2-3; D may be TRBD2 (5 bases). The TCR comes from an adult in good health. The specimen was peripheral blood, collected on day 0 of AZD1222 vaccination. CDR3 DNA: TGTGCCAGCAGCCAAGCGGGCGGGCGCACAGATACGCAGTATTTT. Translation: CASSQAGGRTDTQYF.